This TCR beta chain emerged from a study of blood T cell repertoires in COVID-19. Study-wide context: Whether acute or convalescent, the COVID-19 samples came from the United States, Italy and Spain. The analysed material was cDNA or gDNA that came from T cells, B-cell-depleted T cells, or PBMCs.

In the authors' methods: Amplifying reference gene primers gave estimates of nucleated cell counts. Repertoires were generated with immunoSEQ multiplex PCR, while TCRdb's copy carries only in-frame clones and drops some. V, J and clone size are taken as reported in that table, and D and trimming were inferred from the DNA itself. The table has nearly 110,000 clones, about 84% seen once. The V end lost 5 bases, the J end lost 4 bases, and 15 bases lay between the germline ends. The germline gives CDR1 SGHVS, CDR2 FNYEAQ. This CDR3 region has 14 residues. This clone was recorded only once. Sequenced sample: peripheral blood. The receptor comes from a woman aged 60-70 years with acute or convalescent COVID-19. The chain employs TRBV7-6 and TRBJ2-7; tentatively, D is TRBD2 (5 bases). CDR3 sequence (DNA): TGTGCCAGCAGCCCGGAGGTACAAATTTACGAGCAGTACTTC. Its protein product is CASSPEVQIYEQYF. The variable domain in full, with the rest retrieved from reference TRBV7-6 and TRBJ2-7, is GAGVSQSPRYKVTKRGQDVALRCDPISGHVSLYWYRQALGQGPEFLTYFNYEAQQDKSGLPNDRFSAERPEGSISTLTIQRTEQRDSAMYRCASSPEVQIYEQYFGPGTRLTVT.